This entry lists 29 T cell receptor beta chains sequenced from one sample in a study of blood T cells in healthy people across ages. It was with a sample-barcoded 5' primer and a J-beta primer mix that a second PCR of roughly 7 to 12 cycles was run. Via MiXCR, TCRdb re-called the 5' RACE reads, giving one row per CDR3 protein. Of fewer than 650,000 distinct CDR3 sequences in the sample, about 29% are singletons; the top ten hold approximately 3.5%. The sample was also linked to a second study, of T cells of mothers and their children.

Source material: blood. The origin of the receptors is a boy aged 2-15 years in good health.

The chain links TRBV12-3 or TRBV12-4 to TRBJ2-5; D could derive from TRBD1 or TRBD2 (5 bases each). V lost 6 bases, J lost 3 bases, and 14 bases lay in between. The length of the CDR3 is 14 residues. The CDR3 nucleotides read TGTGCCAGCAGCCTCGGGGCTACTGAAGAGACCCAGTACTTC. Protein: CASSLGATEETQYF.

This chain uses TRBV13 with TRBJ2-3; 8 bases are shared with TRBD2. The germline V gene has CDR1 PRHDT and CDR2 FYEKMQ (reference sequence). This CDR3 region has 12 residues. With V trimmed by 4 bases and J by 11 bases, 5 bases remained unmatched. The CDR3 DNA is TGTGCCAGCAGCTCAGGAGCGGGGGTGCAGTATTTT. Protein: CASSSGAGVQYF. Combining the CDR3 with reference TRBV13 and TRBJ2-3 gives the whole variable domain AAGVIQSPRHLIKEKRETATLKCYPIPRHDTVYWYQQGPGQDPQFLISFYEKMQSDKGSIPDRFSAQQFSDYHSELNMSSLELGDSALYFCASSSGAGVQYFGPGTRLTVL.

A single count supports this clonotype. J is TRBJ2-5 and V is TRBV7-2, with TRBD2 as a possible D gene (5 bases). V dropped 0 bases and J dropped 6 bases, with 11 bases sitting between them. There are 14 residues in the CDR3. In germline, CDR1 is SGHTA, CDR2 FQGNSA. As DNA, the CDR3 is TGTGCCAGCAGCTTAGCGACCCGGGGAAAGACCCAGTACTTC. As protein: CASSLATRGKTQYF.

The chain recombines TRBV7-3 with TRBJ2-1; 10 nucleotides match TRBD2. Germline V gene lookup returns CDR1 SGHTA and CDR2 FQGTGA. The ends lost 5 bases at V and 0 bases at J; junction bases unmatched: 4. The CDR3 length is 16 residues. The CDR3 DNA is TGTGCCAGCAGCACGACTAGCGGGTACTCCTACAATGAGCAGTTCTTC. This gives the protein CASSTTSGYSYNEQFF. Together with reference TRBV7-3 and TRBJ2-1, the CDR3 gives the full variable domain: GAGVSQTPSNKVTEKGKYVELRCDPISGHTALYWYRQSLGQGPEFLIYFQGTGAADDSGLPNDRFFAVRPEGSVSTLKIQRTERGDSAVYLCASSTTSGYSYNEQFFGPGTRLTVL.

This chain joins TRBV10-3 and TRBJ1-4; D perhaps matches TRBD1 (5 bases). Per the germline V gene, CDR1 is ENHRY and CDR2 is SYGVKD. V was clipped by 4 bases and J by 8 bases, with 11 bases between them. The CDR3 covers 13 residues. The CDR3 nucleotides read TGTGCCATCAGTGCGAGAGGGGAGGAAAAACTGTTTTTT. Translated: CAISARGEEKLFF.

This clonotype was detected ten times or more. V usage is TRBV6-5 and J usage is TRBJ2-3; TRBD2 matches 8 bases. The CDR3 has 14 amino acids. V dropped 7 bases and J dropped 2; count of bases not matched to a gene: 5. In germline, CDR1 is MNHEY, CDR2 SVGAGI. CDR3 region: CASTGGADTDTQYF. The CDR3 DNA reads TGTGCCAGCACGGGGGGGGCCGACACAGATACGCAGTATTTT.

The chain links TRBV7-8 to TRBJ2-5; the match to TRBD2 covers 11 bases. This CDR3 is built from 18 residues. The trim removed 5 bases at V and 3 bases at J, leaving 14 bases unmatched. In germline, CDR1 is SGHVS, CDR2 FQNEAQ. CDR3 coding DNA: TGTGCCAGCAGCCCCTGGGGCTGGACTAGCGGGTACGAAGAGACCCAGTACTTC. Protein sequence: CASSPWGWTSGYEETQYF.

The CDR3 region has the DNA TGTGCCATCAGTGGGGTAGCGGGAGTATGGAATGAGCAGTTCTTC. Its protein is CAISGVAGVWNEQFF. This sequence joins TRBV10-3 and TRBJ2-1; 9 bases map to TRBD2. Germline V CDR1 and CDR2: ENHRY, SYGVKD. This CDR3 contains 15 residues. The trim removed 4 bases at V and 7 bases at J, leaving 8 bases unmatched.

CDR3 bases: TGTGCCAGCAGAGAACGGGTTGGCTACAATGAGCAGTTCTTC. Residues: CASRERVGYNEQFF. The chain couples TRBV12-3 or TRBV12-4 to TRBJ2-1; D is unresolved. The CDR3 runs to 14 residues. The V gene lost 6 bases and the J gene lost 3 bases, with 12 bases spanning the gap.

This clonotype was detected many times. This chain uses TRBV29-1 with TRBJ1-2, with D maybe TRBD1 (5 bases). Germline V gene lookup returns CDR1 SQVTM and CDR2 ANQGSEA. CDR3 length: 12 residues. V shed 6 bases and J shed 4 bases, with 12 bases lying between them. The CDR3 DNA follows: TGCAGCGTGCCAGGGCTGGCCTATGGCTACACCTTC. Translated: CSVPGLAYGYTF.

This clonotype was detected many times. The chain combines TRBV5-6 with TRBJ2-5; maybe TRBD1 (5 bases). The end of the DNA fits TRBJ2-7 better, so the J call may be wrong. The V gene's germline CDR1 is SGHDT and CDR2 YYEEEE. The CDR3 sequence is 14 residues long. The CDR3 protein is CASSLNGDSYEQYF. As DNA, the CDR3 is TGTGCCAGCAGCTTGAACGGCGACAGTTACGAGCAGTACTTC.

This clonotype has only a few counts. CDR3 protein: CASSLAFGGVRSEQYF. The CDR3 DNA follows: TGTGCCAGCAGCTTAGCATTTGGCGGAGTTAGAAGCGAGCAGTACTTC. The J gene is TRBJ2-5, the V gene TRBV7-2; D is undetermined. The closer fit of TRBJ2-7 to the DNA end suggests the J call may be wrong. The CDR3 totals 16 residues. Germline CDR1 reads SGHTA; CDR2 reads FQGNSA.

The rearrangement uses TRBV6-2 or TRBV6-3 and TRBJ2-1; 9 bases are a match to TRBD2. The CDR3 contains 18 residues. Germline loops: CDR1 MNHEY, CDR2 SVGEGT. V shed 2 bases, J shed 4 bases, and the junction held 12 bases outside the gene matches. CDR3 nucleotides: TGTGCCAGCAGTTACCCGTGGCGGGAGGGCCCTATTTACAATGAGCAGTTCTTC. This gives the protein CASSYPWREGPIYNEQFF.

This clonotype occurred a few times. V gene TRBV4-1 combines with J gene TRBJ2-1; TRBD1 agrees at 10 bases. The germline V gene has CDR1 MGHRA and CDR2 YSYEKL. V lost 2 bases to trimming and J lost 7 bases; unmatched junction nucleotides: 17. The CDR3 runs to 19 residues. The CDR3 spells CASSQKSLGLTGGKNEQFF. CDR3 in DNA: TGCGCCAGCAGCCAAAAATCCTTGGGGCTGACAGGGGGCAAGAATGAGCAGTTCTTC.

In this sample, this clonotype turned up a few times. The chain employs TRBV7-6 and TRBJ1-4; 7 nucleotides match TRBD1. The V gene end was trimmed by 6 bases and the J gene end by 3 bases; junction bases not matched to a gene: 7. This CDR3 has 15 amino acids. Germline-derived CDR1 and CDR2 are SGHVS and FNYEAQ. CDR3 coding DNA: TGTGCCAGCAGACTTCGGGACAGCTCTAATGAAAAACTGTTTTTT. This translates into CASRLRDSSNEKLFF.

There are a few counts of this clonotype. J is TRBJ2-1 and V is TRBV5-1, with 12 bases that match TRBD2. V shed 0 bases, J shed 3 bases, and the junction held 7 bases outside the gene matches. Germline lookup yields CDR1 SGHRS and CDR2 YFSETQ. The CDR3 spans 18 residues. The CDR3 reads CASSLEASGRALYNEQFF. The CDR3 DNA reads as TGCGCCAGCAGCTTGGAGGCTAGCGGGAGGGCACTCTACAATGAGCAGTTCTTC.

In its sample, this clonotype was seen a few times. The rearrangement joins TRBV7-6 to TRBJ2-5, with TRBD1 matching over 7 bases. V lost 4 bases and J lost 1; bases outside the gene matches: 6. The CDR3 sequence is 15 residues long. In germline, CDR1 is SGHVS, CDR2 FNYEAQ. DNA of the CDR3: TGTGCCAGCAGCTCAGGCAGGGGGTTCCAAGAGACCCAGTACTTC. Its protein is CASSSGRGFQETQYF.

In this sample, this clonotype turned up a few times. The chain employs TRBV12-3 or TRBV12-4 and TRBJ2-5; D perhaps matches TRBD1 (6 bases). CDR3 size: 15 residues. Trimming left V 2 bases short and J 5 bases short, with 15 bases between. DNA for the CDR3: TGTGCCAGCAGTTTACCCCAGGGGTTACATGAGACCCAGTACTTC. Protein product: CASSLPQGLHETQYF.

The CDR3 DNA reads as TGCAGCGCGAGGAAGAACACTGAAGCTTTCTTT. Translating it yields CSARKNTEAFF. The chain has TRBV29-1 and TRBJ1-1; D not certain. The V gene's germline CDR1 is SQVTM and CDR2 ANQGSEA. Trimming cost V 7 bases and J 1 base, with 7 bases left between them. CDR3 length equals 11 residues.

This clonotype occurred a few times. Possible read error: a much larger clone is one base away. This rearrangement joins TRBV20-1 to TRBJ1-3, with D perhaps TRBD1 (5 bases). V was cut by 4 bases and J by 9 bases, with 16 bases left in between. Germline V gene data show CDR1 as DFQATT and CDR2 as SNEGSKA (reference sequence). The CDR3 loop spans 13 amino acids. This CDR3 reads CSANRQGETTIYF. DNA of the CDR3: TGCAGTGCTAACCGGCAGGGAGAAACCACCATATATTTT.

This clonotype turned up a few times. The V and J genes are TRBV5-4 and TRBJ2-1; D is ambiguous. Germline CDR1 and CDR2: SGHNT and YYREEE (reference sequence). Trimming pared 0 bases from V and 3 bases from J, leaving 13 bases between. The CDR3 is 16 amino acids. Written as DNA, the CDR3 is TGTGCCAGCAGCTTGGCTGGCGGTTTGAGCTACAATGAGCAGTTCTTC. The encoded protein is CASSLAGGLSYNEQFF.

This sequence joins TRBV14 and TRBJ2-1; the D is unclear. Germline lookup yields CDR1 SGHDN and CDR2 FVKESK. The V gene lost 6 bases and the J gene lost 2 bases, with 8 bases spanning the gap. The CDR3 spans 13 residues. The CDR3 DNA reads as TGTGCCAGCAGTCGAAGGGCCTACAATGAGCAGTTCTTC. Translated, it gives CASSRRAYNEQFF.

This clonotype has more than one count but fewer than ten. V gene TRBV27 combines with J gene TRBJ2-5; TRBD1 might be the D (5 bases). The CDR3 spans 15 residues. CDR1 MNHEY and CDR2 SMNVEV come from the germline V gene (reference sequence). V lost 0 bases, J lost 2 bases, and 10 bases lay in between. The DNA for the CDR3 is TGTGCCAGCAGTTTATCCAGGACAACTCAAGAGACCCAGTACTTC. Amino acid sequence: CASSLSRTTQETQYF.

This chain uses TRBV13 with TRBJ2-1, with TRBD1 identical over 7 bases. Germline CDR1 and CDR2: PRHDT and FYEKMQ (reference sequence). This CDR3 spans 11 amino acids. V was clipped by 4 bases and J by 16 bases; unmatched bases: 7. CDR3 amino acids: CASSSGQVRFF. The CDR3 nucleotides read TGTGCCAGCAGCTCCGGACAGGTGCGATTCTTC.

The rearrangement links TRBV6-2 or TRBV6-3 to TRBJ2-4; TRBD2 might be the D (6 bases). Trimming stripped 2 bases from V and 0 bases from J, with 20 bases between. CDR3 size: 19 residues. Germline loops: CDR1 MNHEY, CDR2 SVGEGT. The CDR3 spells CASSYPGETLPLAKNIQYF. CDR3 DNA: TGTGCCAGCAGTTACCCGGGGGAAACTCTACCGCTAGCCAAAAACATTCAGTACTTC.

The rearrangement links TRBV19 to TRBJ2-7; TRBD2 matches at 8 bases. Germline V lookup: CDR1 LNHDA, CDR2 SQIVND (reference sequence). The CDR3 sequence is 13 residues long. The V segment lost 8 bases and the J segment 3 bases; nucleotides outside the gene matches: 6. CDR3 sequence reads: CASGGLANYEQYF. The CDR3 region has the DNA TGTGCCAGTGGTGGACTAGCTAACTACGAGCAGTACTTC.

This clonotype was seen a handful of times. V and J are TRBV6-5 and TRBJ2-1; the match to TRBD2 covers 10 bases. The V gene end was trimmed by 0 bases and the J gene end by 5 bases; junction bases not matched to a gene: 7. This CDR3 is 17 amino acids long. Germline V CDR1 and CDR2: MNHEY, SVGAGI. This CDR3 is CASSYSGSGGLNNEQFF. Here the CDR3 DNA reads TGTGCCAGCAGTTACTCGGGTAGCGGGGGGTTAAACAATGAGCAGTTCTTC.

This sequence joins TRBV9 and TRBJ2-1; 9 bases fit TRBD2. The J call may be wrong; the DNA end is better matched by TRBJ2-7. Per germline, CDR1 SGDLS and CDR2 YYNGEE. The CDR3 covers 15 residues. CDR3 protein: CASSVTSGGLNEQYF. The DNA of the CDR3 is TGTGCCAGCAGCGTAACCAGCGGGGGGTTAAACGAGCAGTACTTC.

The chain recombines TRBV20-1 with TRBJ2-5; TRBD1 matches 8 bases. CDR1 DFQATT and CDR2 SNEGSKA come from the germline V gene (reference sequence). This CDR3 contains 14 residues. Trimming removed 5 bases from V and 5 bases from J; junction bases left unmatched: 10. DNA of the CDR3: TGCAGTGCTTCGGACAGGGTAATGGAGGAGACCCAGTACTTC. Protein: CSASDRVMEETQYF.